A single count supports the clone carrying this T cell receptor beta chain. Antigen: not known. This specimen belongs to a study of blood T cells in healthy people across ages. Study results and limitations: Long-lived donors carried more naive CD4+ cells and greater diversity than aged donors.

The trim removed 3 bases at V and 8 bases at J, leaving 9 bases unmatched. Per the germline V gene, CDR1 is SGHRS and CDR2 is YFSETQ. This CDR3 spans 15 amino acids. A second PCR of 7 to 11 cycles used a sample-barcoded 5' primer and a J-beta primer mix. TCRdb called the 5' RACE reads again in MiXCR, with one record for every CDR3 protein. The sample lists about 1,600,000 distinct CDR3 sequences, about 40% seen once, with 6.5% to 10% in the top ten. The specimen sequenced was blood. The chain recombines TRBV5-1 with TRBJ2-1; TRBD2 matches at 9 bases. The receptor was isolated from a woman aged 18-35 years in good health. CDR3 in amino acids: CASSWRPAGGDEQFF. The CDR3 DNA reads as TGCGCCAGCAGCTGGAGGCCGGCGGGGGGGGATGAGCAGTTCTTC. The whole variable domain, remainder taken from reference TRBV5-1 and TRBJ2-1, is KAGVTQTPRYLIKTRGQQVTLSCSPISGHRSVSWYQQTPGQGLQFLFEYFSETQRNKGNFPGRFSGRQFSNSRSEMNVSTLELGDSALYLCASSWRPAGGDEQFFGPGTRLTVL.